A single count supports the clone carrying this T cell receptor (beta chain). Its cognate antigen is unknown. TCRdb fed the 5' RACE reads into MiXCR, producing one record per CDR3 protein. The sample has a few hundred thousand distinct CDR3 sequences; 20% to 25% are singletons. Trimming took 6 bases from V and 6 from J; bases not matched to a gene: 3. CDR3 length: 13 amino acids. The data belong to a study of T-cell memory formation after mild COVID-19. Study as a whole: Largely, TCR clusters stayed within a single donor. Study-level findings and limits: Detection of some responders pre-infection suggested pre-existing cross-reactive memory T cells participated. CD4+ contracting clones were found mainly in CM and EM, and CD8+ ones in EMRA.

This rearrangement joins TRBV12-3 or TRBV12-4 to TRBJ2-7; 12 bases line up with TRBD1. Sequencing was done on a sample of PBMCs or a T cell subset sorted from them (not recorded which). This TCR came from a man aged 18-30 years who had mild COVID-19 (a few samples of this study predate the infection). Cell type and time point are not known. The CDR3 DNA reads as TGTGCCAGCAGGAGGGACAGGGGGCCCGAGCAGTACTTC. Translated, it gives CASRRDRGPEQYF.